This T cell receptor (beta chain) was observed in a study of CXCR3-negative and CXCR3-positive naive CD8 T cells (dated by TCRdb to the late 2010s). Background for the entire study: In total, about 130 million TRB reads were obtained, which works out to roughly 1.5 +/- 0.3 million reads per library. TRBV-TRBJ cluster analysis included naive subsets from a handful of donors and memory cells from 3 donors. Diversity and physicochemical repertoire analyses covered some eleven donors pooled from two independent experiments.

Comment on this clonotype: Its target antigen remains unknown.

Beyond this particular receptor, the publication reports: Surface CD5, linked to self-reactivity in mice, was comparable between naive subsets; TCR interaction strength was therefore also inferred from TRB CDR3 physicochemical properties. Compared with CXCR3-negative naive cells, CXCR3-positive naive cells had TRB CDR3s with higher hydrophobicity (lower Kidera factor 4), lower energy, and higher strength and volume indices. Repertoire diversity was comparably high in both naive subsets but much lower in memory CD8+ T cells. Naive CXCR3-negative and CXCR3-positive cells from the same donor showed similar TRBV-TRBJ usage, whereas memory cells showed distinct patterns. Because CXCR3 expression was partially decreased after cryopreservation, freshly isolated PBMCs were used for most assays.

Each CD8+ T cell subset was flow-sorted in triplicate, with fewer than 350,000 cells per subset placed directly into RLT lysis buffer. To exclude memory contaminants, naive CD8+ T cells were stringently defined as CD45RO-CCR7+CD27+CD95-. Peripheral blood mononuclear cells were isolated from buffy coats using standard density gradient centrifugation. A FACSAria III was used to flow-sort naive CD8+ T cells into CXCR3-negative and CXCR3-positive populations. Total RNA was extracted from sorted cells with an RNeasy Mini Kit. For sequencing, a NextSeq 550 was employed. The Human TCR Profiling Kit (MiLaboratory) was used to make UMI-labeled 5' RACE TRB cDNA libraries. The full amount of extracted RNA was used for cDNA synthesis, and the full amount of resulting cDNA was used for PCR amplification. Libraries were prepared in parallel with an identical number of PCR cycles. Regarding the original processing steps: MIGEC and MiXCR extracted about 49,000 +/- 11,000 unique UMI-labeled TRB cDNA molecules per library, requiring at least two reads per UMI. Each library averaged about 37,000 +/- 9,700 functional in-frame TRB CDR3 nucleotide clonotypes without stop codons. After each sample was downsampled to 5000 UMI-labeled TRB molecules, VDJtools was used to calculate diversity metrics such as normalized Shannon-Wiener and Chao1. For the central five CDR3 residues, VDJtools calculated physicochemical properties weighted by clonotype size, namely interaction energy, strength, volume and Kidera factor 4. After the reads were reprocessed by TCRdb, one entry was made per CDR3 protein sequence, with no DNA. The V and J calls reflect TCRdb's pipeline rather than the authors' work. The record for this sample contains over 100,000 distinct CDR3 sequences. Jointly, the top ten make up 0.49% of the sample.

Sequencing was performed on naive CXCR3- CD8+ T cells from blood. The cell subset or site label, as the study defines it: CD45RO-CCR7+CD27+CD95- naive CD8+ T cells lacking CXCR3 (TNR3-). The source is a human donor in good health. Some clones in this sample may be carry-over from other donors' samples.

CDR3 region: CASSFGQGEYEQYF. Recombination connected TRBV5-1 to TRBJ2-7; the TRBD1 assignment by TCRdb is unverifiable without DNA. Per the germline V gene, SGHRS is the CDR1 and YFSETQ is the CDR2. There are 14 amino acids in the CDR3, from cysteine to phenylalanine inclusive. No DNA accompanies this entry.